A single sample gave rise to the 24 T cell receptor beta chains below, sequenced in a study of cytomegalovirus exposure and HLA in healthy donors. TCRdb's copy holds only in-frame clones and misses some; the assay was immunoSEQ multiplex PCR. The data contain more than 95,000 clones, about 82% of them singletons. Specimen: PBMCs. These TCRs come from a man aged 18 to 30 in good health and CMV-seronegative.

This sequence joins TRBV6-5 and TRBJ1-2, with 10 bases matching TRBD1. This CDR3 has 14 amino acids. Germline V CDR1 and CDR2: MNHEY, SVGAGI. J gave up 8 bases and V 4 bases, and 7 bases lay outside the gene matches. The CDR3 nucleotides read TGTGCCAGCAGTTCCGGACAGGGGGTAGAAGGCTACACCTTC. It translates to CASSSGQGVEGYTF.

The V and J genes are TRBV4-2 and TRBJ2-1, with 8 bases that match TRBD2. The V gene's germline CDR1 is LGHNA and CDR2 YNFKEQ. The V gene end was trimmed by 3 bases and the J gene end by 6 bases; junction bases not matched to a gene: 7. This CDR3 spans 15 amino acids. The CDR3 sequence: CASSQERTSLNEQFF. Here the CDR3 DNA reads TGTGCCAGCAGCCAGGAGAGGACTAGCCTCAATGAGCAGTTCTTC.

This clone has a single count. The V call is TRBV5-8, the J call TRBJ2-1; TRBD1 matches at 7 bases. V gave up 6 bases and J gave up 0 bases; unmatched junction bases: 9. The CDR3 runs 16 residues. Germline V gene sequence: CDR1 SGHTS, CDR2 YDEGEE. The CDR3 nucleotides read TGTGCCAGCAACCTGAGGGGGCCCCACTCCTACAATGAGCAGTTCTTC. This codes for CASNLRGPHSYNEQFF.

This sequence joins TRBV19 and TRBJ2-7; 7 nucleotides line up with TRBD1. The CDR3 sequence is 13 residues long. Trimming removed 7 bases from V and 4 bases from J; junction bases left unmatched: 7. Germline assignment: CDR1 LNHDA and CDR2 SQIVND (reference sequence). For the CDR3, the DNA is TGTGCCAGTAATAAGGGGGCGGATTACGAGCAGTACTTC. Protein product: CASNKGADYEQYF. The variable domain in full, completed from reference TRBV19 and TRBJ2-7, reads DGGITQSPKYLFRKEGQNVTLSCEQNLNHDAMYWYRQDPGQGLRLIYYSQIVNDFQKGDIAEGYSVSREKKESFPLTVTSAQKNPTAFYLCASNKGADYEQYFGPGTRLTVT.

This sequence joins TRBV7-6 and TRBJ2-1; D is unresolved. Germline values: CDR1 SGHVS, CDR2 FNYEAQ. The CDR3 covers 13 residues. V shed 2 bases and J shed 5 bases, with 7 bases lying between them. The CDR3 loop is CASSLNLDNEQFF. The CDR3 DNA is TGTGCCAGCAGCTTAAACCTAGACAATGAGCAGTTCTTC.

The chain combines TRBV6-1 with TRBJ1-6, with D possibly being TRBD1 (6 bases). The CDR3 contains 18 residues. Deletions cut 3 bases from V and 0 bases from J, with 15 bases between. Germline assignment: CDR1 MNHNS and CDR2 SASEGT. In DNA, the CDR3 is TGTGCCAGCAGTGATGGGGACATCCTGAGCTCCTATAATTCACCCCTCCACTTT. Amino acids: CASSDGDILSSYNSPLHF.

The chain employs TRBV4-2 and TRBJ2-3, with D possibly TRBD1 on 5 matching bases. V was trimmed by 0 bases and J by 4 bases, leaving 11 bases between them. The length of the CDR3 is 15 residues. The V gene's germline CDR1 is LGHNA and CDR2 YNFKEQ. The DNA of the CDR3 is TGTGCCAGCAGCCAAGATTGGGGCACCCCAGATACGCAGTATTTT. This sequence encodes CASSQDWGTPDTQYF.

The table lists this clone with a few counts. Its ends do not fully match the called genes, so a read error is possible. Here the CDR3 reads CASSPLQGLNAEAFF. Here the CDR3 DNA reads TGTGCCAGCTCACCACTACAGGGCTTGAACGCTGAAGCTTTCTTT. The chain carries TRBV18 and TRBJ1-1; D may be TRBD1 (6 bases). The germline V gene encodes CDR1 KGHSH and CDR2 LQKENI. There are 15 residues in the CDR3.

The chain joins TRBV30 to TRBJ1-2, with D possibly TRBD1 on 6 matching bases. This CDR3 is built from 12 residues. V was trimmed by 8 bases and J by 0 bases, leaving 10 bases between them. In germline, CDR1 is GTSNPN, CDR2 SVGIG (reference sequence). The CDR3 is CARQVSNYGYTF. CDR3 DNA sequence: TGTGCCAGACAGGTATCTAACTATGGCTACACCTTC.

This rearrangement joins TRBV5-1 to TRBJ1-1; 7 nucleotides match TRBD1. The V and J ends lost 0 bases and 1 base, in that order; junction bases with no gene match: 6. There are 16 residues in the CDR3. The V gene's germline CDR1 is SGHRS and CDR2 YFSETQ. In DNA, the CDR3 is TGCGCCAGCAGCTTGGTACAGGGGATCACGAACACTGAAGCTTTCTTT. It specifies CASSLVQGITNTEAFF.

The chain is built from TRBV5-1 and TRBJ2-3; TRBD2 is a possible D gene (5 bases). The CDR3 runs to 14 residues. Looked up from germline, CDR1 is SGHRS and CDR2 is YFSETQ. V was shortened by 0 bases and J by 2 bases, with 7 bases between the two germline ends. CDR3 loop: CASSLGGPTDTQYF. CDR3 sequence (DNA): TGCGCCAGCAGCTTGGGAGGGCCCACAGATACGCAGTATTTT.

In regard to this clone: Its ends do not fully match the called genes, so a read error is possible. The CDR3 DNA reads as TGTGCCAGCAGTCTATCTGGGGGGGACGCAGAGGTTTATGGCTACACCTTC. It is translated as CASSLSGGDAEVYGYTF. The chain combines TRBV27 with TRBJ1-2, with a possible D match to TRBD1 (5 bases). The germline CDR1 and CDR2 sequences are MNHEY and SMNVEV (reference sequence). This CDR3 has 17 amino acids.

The chain employs TRBV28 and TRBJ2-7, with D unclear. This CDR3 spans 12 amino acids. V was pared by 3 bases and J by 0 bases, with 3 bases between. Per the germline V gene, CDR1 is MDHEN and CDR2 is SYDVKM. This CDR3 is CASSFLSYEQYF. CDR3 coding DNA: TGTGCCAGCAGTTTCCTCTCCTACGAGCAGTACTTC.

V gene TRBV13 combines with J gene TRBJ2-7; 14 nucleotides line up with TRBD2. V shed 3 bases and J 4 bases; nucleotides not matched to a gene: 8. Germline CDR1 PRHDT, CDR2 FYEKMQ (reference sequence). This CDR3 has 17 residues. CDR3 protein: CASSLGLAGVRLYEQYF. DNA for the CDR3: TGTGCCAGCAGCTTGGGACTAGCGGGGGTGCGTTTGTACGAGCAGTACTTC.

This clone came up a few times. This chain links TRBV11-2 with TRBJ2-7; 10 bases map to TRBD1. CDR1 SGHAT and CDR2 FQNNGV come from the germline V gene. The CDR3 has 13 residues. Trimming took 4 bases from V and 4 from J; bases not matched to a gene: 1. The CDR3 loop reads CASSSGQGYEQYF. For the CDR3, the DNA is TGTGCCAGCAGCTCGGGACAGGGGTACGAGCAGTACTTC.

CDR3 protein: CASSLADRGSEKLFF. CDR3 sequence (DNA): TGTGCCAGCAGCTTAGCGGACAGGGGATCCGAAAAACTGTTTTTT. The rearrangement joins TRBV7-8 to TRBJ1-4; 9 bases map to TRBD1. The CDR3 runs to 15 residues. Losses at the gene ends were 0 bases for V and 8 bases for J; bases not matched to a gene: 4. In germline, CDR1 is SGHVS, CDR2 FQNEAQ.

This chain joins TRBV5-1 and TRBJ2-7; D unresolved. Germline V CDR1 and CDR2: SGHRS, YFSETQ. CDR3 length: 13 residues. V lost 1 base, J lost 7 bases, and 12 bases lay in between. The CDR3 reads CASSLSLPGEQYF. The CDR3 DNA sequence: TGCGCCAGCAGCTTGAGTCTCCCCGGGGAGCAGTACTTC.

J is TRBJ1-5 and V is TRBV19; tentatively, D is TRBD1 (5 bases). Trimming removed 3 bases at V and 2 bases at J, with 14 bases between. The V gene's germline CDR1 is LNHDA and CDR2 SQIVND (reference sequence). This CDR3 comprises 16 residues. The CDR3 sequence: CASSMGGMGGNQPQHF. DNA of the CDR3: TGTGCCAGTAGTATGGGGGGGATGGGCGGCAATCAGCCCCAGCATTTT. The whole variable domain, remainder taken from reference TRBV19 and TRBJ1-5, is DGGITQSPKYLFRKEGQNVTLSCEQNLNHDAMYWYRQDPGQGLRLIYYSQIVNDFQKGDIAEGYSVSREKKESFPLTVTSAQKNPTAFYLCASSMGGMGGNQPQHFGDGTRLSIL.

The rearrangement joins TRBV5-1 to TRBJ1-2; 8 nucleotides match TRBD1. The trim removed 0 bases at V and 4 bases at J, leaving 5 bases unmatched. The germline gives CDR1 SGHRS, CDR2 YFSETQ. The CDR3 is made up of 15 amino acids. The CDR3 sequence is CASSLEGQAGYGYTF. As DNA, the CDR3 is TGCGCCAGCAGCTTGGAGGGACAGGCTGGCTATGGCTACACCTTC.

V and J are TRBV10-3 and TRBJ2-2; D may be TRBD1 (6 bases). V was clipped by 1 base and J by 3 bases, with 6 bases between them. Per the germline V gene, CDR1 is ENHRY and CDR2 is SYGVKD. CDR3 length: 14 residues. Here the CDR3 reads CAISEYRDTGELFF. DNA for the CDR3: TGTGCCATCAGTGAGTACAGGGACACCGGGGAGCTGTTTTTT.

The chain couples TRBV6-6 to TRBJ2-2; maybe TRBD1 (6 bases). CDR1 is MNHNY and CDR2 is SVGAGI in the germline V gene (reference sequence). This CDR3 region has 14 residues. The V end was cut by 8 bases, the J end by 3 bases, with 13 bases between. This chain's CDR3 is CASHRAEDTGELFF. Here the CDR3 DNA reads TGTGCCAGCCACAGGGCGGAGGACACCGGGGAGCTGTTTTTT.

This clone was counted between two and nine times. The chain recombines TRBV5-1 with TRBJ2-7; the match to TRBD2 covers 7 bases. This CDR3 has 15 amino acids. Trimming removed 6 bases from V and 9 bases from J; junction bases left unmatched: 18. Germline CDR1 and CDR2: SGHRS and YFSETQ. This CDR3 reads CASNPSGSGGAWQYF. DNA of the CDR3: TGCGCCAGCAACCCTTCTGGGTCGGGAGGAGCTTGGCAGTACTTC.

As regards this clone: The identical CDR3 is also encoded by other nucleotide sequences in the sample. V gene TRBV5-1 combines with J gene TRBJ1-2; 7 nucleotides match TRBD1. Losses at the gene ends were 5 bases for V and 0 bases for J; bases not matched to a gene: 4. CDR1 SGHRS and CDR2 YFSETQ come from the germline V gene. This CDR3 contains 14 residues. The CDR3 is CASRPGTANYGYTF. DNA for the CDR3: TGCGCCAGCAGGCCCGGGACAGCTAACTATGGCTACACCTTC.

The J gene is TRBJ2-1, the V gene TRBV5-1; TRBD2 aligns across 11 bases. The CDR3 has 14 amino acids. Trimming cost V 0 bases and J 14 bases; bases outside gene matches: 7. The germline gives CDR1 SGHRS, CDR2 YFSETQ. The CDR3, as DNA: TGCGCCAGCAGCTTGGTCGCTAGCGGGGGGCCTGAGTTCTTC. Translation: CASSLVASGGPEFF. Filled out from reference TRBV5-1 and TRBJ2-1, the complete variable domain reads KAGVTQTPRYLIKTRGQQVTLSCSPISGHRSVSWYQQTPGQGLQFLFEYFSETQRNKGNFPGRFSGRQFSNSRSEMNVSTLELGDSALYLCASSLVASGGPEFFGPGTRLTVL.